This T cell receptor beta chain was retrieved from a study of control samples from healthy donors and cancer patients. This table comes from immunoSEQ multiplex PCR, and its TCRdb copy is limited to in-frame clones, with some not included. The sample has 120,000 to 150,000 clones, 80% to 95% seen once; the top ten hold about 3%. There are a few counts of this clone. V gave up 4 bases and J gave up 0 bases; unmatched junction bases: 4. CDR1 is MDHEN and CDR2 is SYDVKM in the germline V gene. This CDR3 is built from 16 residues. This clonotype originated in a man aged 25-40 years in good health. The chain joins TRBV28 to TRBJ2-4, with 9 bases lining up with TRBD1. The specimen was blood. As DNA, the CDR3 is TGTGCCAGCAGTTCGGACAGGGGAATAGCCAAAAACATTCAGTACTTC. Its protein product is CASSSDRGIAKNIQYF.